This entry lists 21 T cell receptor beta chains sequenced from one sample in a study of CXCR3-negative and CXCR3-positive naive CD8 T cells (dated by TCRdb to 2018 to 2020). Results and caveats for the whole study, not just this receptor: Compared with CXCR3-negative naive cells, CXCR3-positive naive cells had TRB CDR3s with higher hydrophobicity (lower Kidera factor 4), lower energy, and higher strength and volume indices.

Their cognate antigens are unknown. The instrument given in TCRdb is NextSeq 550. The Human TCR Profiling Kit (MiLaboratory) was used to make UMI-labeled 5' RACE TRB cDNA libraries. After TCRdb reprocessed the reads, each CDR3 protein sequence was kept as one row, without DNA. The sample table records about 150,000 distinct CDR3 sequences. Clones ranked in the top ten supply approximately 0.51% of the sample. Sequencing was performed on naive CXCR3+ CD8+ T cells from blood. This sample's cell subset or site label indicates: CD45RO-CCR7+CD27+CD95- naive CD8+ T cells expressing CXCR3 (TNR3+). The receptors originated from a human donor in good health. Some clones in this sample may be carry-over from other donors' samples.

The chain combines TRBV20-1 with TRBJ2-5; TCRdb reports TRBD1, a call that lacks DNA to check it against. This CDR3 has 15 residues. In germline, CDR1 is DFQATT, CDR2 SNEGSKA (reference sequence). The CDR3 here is CSARRQGMYQETQYF.

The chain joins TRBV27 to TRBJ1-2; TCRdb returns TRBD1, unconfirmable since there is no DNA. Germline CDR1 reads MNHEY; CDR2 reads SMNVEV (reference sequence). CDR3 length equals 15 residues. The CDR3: CASSSRDRGSYGYTF.

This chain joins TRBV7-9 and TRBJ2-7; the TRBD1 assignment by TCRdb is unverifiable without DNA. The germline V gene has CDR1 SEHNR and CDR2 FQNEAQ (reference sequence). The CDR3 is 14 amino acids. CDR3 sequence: CASSFEDRGYEQYF.

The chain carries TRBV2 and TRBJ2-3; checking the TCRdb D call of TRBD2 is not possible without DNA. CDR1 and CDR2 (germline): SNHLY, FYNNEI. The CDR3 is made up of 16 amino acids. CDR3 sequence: CASSSDPQREPDTQYF.

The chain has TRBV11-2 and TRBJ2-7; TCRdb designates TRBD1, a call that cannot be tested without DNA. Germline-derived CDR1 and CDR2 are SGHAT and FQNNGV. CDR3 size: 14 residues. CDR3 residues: CASSPPGRGYEQYF.

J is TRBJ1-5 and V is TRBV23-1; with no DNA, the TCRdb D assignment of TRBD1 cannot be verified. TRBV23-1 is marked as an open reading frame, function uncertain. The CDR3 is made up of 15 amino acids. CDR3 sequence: CASSQSGGKNQPQHF.

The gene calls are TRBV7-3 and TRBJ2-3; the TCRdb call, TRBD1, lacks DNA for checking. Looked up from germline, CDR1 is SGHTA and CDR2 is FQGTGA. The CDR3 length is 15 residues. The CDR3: CASSLTGGAVDTQYF.

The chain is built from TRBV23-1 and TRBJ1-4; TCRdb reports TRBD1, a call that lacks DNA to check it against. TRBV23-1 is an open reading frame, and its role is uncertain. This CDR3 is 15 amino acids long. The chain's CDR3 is CASSPRGGAGEKLFF.

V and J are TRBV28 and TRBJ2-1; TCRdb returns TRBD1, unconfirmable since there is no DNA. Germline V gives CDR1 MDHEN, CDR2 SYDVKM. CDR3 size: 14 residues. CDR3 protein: CASSPTGVLWEQFF.

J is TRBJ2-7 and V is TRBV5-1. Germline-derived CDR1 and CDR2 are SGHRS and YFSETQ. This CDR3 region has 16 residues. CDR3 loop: CASSLARGEPSYEQYF.

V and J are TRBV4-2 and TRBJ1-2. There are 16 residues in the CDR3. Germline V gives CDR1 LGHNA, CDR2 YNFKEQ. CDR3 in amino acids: CASSPRDGGRASGYTF.

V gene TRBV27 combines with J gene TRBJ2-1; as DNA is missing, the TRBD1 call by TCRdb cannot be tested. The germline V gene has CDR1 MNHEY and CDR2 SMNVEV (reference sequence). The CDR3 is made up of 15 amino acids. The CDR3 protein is CASSFRSGSGGEQFF.

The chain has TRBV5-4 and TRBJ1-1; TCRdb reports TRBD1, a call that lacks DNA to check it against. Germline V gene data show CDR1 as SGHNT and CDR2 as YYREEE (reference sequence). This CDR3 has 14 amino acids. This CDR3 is CASRAWQGLTEAFF.

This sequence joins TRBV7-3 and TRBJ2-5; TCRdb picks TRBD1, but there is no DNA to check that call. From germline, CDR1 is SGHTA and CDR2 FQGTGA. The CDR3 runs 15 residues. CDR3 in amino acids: CASSLRQGEEETQYF. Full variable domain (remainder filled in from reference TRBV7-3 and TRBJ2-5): GAGVSQTPSNKVTEKGKYVELRCDPISGHTALYWYRQSLGQGPEFLIYFQGTGAADDSGLPNDRFFAVRPEGSVSTLKIQRTERGDSAVYLCASSLRQGEEETQYFGPGTRLLVL.

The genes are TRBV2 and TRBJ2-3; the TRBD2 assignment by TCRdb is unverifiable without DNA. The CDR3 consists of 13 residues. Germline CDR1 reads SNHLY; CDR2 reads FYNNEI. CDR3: CASSEGGTDTQYF. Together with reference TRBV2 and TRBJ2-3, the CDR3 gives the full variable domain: EPEVTQTPSHQVTQMGQEVILRCVPISNHLYFYWYRQILGQKVEFLVSFYNNEISEKSEIFDDQFSVERPDGSNFTLKIRSTKLEDSAMYFCASSEGGTDTQYFGPGTRLTVL.

CDR3 amino acids: CASTWGGSNEQFF. The chain is built from TRBV25-1 and TRBJ2-1; absent DNA, TCRdb's TRBD1 call cannot be checked. The germline V gene encodes CDR1 MGHDK and CDR2 SYGVNS. The CDR3 has 13 residues.

The CDR3 loop is CSARDGRTEYEQYF. The chain links TRBV20-1 to TRBJ2-7; the D call from TCRdb, TRBD1, cannot be confirmed without DNA. Germline values: CDR1 DFQATT, CDR2 SNEGSKA (reference sequence). CDR3 size: 14 residues.

The CDR3 loop reads CASSPPLRSNEKLFF. This chain links TRBV7-9 with TRBJ1-4; there is no DNA to check the TCRdb D call of TRBD1. The CDR3 runs 15 residues. Germline values: CDR1 SEHNR, CDR2 FQNEAQ (reference sequence).

This chain's CDR3 is CASSYATNEKLFF. This chain connects TRBV12-3 or TRBV12-4 to TRBJ1-4. The CDR3 is 13 residues long.

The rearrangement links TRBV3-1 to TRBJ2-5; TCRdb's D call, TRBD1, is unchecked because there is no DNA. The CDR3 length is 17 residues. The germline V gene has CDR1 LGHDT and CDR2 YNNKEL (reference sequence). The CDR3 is CASSHVGGSLVQETQYF.

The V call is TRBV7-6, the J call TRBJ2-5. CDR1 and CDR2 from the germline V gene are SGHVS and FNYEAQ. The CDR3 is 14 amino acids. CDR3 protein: CASSFPIRGETQYF.